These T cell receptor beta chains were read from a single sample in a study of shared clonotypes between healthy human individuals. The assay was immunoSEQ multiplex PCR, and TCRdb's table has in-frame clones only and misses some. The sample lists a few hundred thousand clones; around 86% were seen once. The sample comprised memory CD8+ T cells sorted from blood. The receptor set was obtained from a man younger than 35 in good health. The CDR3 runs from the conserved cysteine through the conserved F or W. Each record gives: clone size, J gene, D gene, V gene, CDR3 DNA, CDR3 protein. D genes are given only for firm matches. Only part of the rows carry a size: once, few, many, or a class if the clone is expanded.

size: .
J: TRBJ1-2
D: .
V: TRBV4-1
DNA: TGCGCCAGCAGCCAAGGGACATATGGCTACACCTTC
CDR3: CASSQGTYGYTF

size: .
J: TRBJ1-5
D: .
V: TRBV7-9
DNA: TGTGCCAGCAGCTCACAGGATAGTAATCAGCCCCAGCATTTT
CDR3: CASSSQDSNQPQHF

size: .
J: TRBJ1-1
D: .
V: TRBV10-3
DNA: TGTGCCATCAGTGAGTCTGACAGGAACACTGAAGCTTTCTTT
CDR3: CAISESDRNTEAFF

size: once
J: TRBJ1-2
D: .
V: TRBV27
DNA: TGTGCCAGCAGTCCGGAGGGACATTTAAACTATGGCTACACCTTC
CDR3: CASSPEGHLNYGYTF

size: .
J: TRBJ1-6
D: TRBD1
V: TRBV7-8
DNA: TGTGCCAGCAGCATACTGACAGGGTCCTATAATTCACCCCTCCACTTT
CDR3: CASSILTGSYNSPLHF

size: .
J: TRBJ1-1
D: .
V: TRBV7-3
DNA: TGTGCCAGCAGCTTACACAGGGACACTGAAGCTTTCTTT
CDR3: CASSLHRDTEAFF

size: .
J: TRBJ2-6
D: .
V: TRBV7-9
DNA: TGTGCCAGCAGCTTAACAGGATGGCCTGGGGCCAACGTCCTGACTTTC
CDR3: CASSLTGWPGANVLTF

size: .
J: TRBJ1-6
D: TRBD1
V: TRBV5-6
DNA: TGTGCCAGCAGCTCCGGGACAGGGTTATCACCCCTCCACTTT
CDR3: CASSSGTGLSPLHF

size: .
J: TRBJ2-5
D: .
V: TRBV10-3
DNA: TGTGCCTCAAATCTGGCAGGGGGGCAAGAGACCCAGTACTTC
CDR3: CASNLAGGQETQYF

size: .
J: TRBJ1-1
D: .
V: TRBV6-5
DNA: TGTGCCAGCAGCCCCGGATCCTTCACTGAAGCTTTCTTT
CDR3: CASSPGSFTEAFF

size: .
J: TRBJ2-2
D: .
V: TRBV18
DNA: TGTGCCAGCCCGGGTTGGGACACCGGGGAGCTGTTTTTT
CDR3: CASPGWDTGELFF

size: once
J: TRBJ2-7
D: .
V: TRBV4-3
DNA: TGCGCCAGCAGCCAAGATCTGTTCTACGAGCAGTACTTC
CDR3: CASSQDLFYEQYF

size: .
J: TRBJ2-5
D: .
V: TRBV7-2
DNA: TGTGCCAGCAGCTTAGGGGCCAAACGCATCCAAGAGACCCAGTACTTC
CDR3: CASSLGAKRIQETQYF

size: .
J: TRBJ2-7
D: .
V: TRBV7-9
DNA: TGTGCCAGCAGCTTAGGGTCTGAGGGATACTACGAGCAGTACTTC
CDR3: CASSLGSEGYYEQYF

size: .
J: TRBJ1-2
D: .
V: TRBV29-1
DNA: TGCAGCGTTGAGGGGGGCGGGAGATATGGCTACACCTTC
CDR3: CSVEGGGRYGYTF

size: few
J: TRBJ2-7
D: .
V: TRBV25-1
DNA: TGTGCCAGCAGTGGGCTTGCGGAGGCAGACGAGCAGTACTTC
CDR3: CASSGLAEADEQYF

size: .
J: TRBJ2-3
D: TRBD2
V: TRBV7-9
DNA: TGTGCCAGCAGCTTAGCGCATGCTAGCGGACGCACAGATACGCAGTATTTT
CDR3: CASSLAHASGRTDTQYF

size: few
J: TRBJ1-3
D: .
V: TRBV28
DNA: TGTGCCAGCAGTTTACTAGGCTCTGGAAACACCATATATTTT
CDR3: CASSLLGSGNTIYF

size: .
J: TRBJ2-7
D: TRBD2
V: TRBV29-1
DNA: TGCAGCGCCCTGGGACTAGGTTCCTACGAGCAGTACTTC
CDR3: CSALGLGSYEQYF

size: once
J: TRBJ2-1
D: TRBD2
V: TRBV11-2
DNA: TGTGCCAGCAGCTCACCGGGAGGGCGGAATGAGCAGTTCTTC
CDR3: CASSSPGGRNEQFF

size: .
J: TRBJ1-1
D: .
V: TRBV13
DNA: TGTGCCAGCAGCTTCCCTGGACTCCCCACCGGGGCTTTCTTT
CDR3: CASSFPGLPTGAFF

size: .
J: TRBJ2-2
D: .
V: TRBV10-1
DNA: TGCGCCAGCAGTGACTTCGAAGTCGGGGAGCTGTTTTTT
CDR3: CASSDFEVGELFF

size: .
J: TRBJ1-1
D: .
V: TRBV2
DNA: TGTGCCAGCAGCGAGGGGGGCACTGAAGCTTTCTTT
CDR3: CASSEGGTEAFF

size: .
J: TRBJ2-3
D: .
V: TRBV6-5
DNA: TGTGCCAGCAGTTACACCGGGGCAGATACGCAGTATTTT
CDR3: CASSYTGADTQYF

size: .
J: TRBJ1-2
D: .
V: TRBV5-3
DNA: TGTGCCAGAAGCTTTTTGCGAAACTATGGCTACACCTTC
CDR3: CARSFLRNYGYTF

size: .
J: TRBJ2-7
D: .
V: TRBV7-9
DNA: TGTGCCAGCAGCTTAGGGGGAGGCCAGTCCTACGAGCAGTACTTC
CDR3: CASSLGGGQSYEQYF

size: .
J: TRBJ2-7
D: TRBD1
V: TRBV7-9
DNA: TGTGCCAGCAGCACATCGACAGGGGCCTACTACGGGCAGTACTTC
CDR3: CASSTSTGAYYGQYF

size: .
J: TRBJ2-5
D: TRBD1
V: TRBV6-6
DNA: TGTGCCAGCAGTTACTCGTGGGACAGGGAAGAGACCCAGTACTTC
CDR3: CASSYSWDREETQYF

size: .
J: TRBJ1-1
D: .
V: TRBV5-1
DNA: TGCGCCAGCAACCACCGGGGAGGGAACACTGAAGCTTTCTTT
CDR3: CASNHRGGNTEAFF

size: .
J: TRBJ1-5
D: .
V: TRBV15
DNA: TGTGCCTCCAGCAGAGATAGTAACACAGGGAGTGGCAATCAGCCCCAGCATTTT
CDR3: CASSRDSNTGSGNQPQHF

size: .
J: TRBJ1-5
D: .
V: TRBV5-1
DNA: TGCGCCAGCAGCTTGAACAGTGGTAGCAATCAGCCCCAGCATTTT
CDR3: CASSLNSGSNQPQHF

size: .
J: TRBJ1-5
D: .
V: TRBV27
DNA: TGTGCCAGCAGGACTCGGAGTGCTCTAGGGCCCCAGCATTTT
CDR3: CASRTRSALGPQHF

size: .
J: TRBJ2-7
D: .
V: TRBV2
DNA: TGTGCCAGCACCCAGGAATTCTTTTCAACCTACGAGCAGTACTTC
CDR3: CASTQEFFSTYEQYF

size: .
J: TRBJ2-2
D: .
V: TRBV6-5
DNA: TGTGCCAGCAGGTCCTACAGGGAGTACACCGGGGAGCTGTTTTTT
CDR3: CASRSYREYTGELFF

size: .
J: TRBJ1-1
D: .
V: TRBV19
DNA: TGTGCCAGTAGTATTCGCTGGGAGAACACTGAAGCTTTCTTT
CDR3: CASSIRWENTEAFF

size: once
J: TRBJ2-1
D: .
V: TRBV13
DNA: TGTGCCAGCAGCTCTGGGGCAGGAGACTACAATGAGCAGTTCTTC
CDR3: CASSSGAGDYNEQFF

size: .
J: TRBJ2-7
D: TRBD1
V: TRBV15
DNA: TGTGCCACCAGCATCAGGACAGGGGGACTTGACGAGCAGTACTTC
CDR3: CATSIRTGGLDEQYF

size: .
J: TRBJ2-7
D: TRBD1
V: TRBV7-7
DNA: TGTGCTAGCAGCTTATTTACAGGGGATGGTGTTATTTACGAGCAGTACTTC
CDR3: CASSLFTGDGVIYEQYF

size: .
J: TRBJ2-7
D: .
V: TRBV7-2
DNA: TGTGCCAGCAGCCGAGGGGCGTCTCCCGCCTACGAGCAGTACTTC
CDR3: CASSRGASPAYEQYF

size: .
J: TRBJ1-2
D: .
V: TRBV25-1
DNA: TGTGCCAGCAGTGAAGTCGGCAGGGAACTATCTCATAACTATGGCTACACCTTC
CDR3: CASSEVGRELSHNYGYTF

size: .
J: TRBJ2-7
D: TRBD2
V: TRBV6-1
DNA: TGTGCCAGCGACGCACTAGCGGGGGCCTCCTACGAGCAGTACTTC
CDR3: CASDALAGASYEQYF

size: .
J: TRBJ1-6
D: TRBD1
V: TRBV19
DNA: TGTGCCAGTGGTCATGCGACAGGGGAGGATTCACCCCTCCACTTT
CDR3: CASGHATGEDSPLHF

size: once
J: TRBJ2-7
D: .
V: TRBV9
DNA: TGTGCCAGCAGCCCTTTCTCAGGCGAGCAGTACTTC
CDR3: CASSPFSGEQYF

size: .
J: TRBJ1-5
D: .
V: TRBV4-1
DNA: TGCGCCAGCAGCCAAGATAACGCAGGCAATCAGCCCCAGCATTTT
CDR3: CASSQDNAGNQPQHF

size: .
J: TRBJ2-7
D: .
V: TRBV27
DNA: TGTGCCAGCAGTTCGACAGCTAGAGGCCCCTACGAGCAGTACTTC
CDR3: CASSSTARGPYEQYF

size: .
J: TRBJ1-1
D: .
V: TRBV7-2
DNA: TGTGCCAGCAGCTCGCCAGAGGCAGAGAGTAGTACTGAAGCTTTCTTT
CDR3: CASSSPEAESSTEAFF

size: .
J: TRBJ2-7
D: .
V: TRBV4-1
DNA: TGCGCCAGCAGCCAAGAAGCAGGGGACGAGCAGTACTTC
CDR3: CASSQEAGDEQYF

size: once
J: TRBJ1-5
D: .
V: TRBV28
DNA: TGTGCCAGCAGGCAATTAGGCGGTCAGCCCCAGCATTTT
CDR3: CASRQLGGQPQHF

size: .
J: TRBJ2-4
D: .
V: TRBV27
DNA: TGTGCCAGCAGTTTATTGGGCAGGGGAGGCATTCAGTACTTC
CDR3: CASSLLGRGGIQYF

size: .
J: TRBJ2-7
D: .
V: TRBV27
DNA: TGTGCCAGCAGCCAACAGGGAGGAACCTACGAGCAGTACTTC
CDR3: CASSQQGGTYEQYF

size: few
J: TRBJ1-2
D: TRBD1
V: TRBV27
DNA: TGTGCCACTTCACAACAGGGGGAGTTCCATGGCTACACCTTC
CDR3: CATSQQGEFHGYTF

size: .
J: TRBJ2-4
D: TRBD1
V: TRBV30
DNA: TGTGCCTGGAGGGGACAGGGGACCAAAAACATTCAGTACTTC
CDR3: CAWRGQGTKNIQYF